A selection of T cell receptor beta chains follows, all from one sample in a study of human T cells and chemical hapten exposure. TCRdb called the RACE reads again in MiXCR, with one record for every CDR3 protein. The sample lists a few hundred thousand distinct CDR3 sequences; around 6% were seen once. Sequenced material: whole blood, taken in connection with sensitization to the hapten diphenylcyclopropenone (DPC). The receptors here all came from a woman aged 18-35 years with alopecia areata. Some clones in this sample may be carry-over from other donors' samples. The CDR3 runs from the conserved cysteine through the conserved F or W. D genes are given only for firm matches. Part of the rows lack a size; the others show once, few, many or a class for expanded clones.

v_call: TRBV6-6
j_call: TRBJ1-4
clone_size: -
d_call: -
cdr3_nt: TGTGCCAGCAGTTACGCGTCCCACACGGGCAATGAAAAACTGTTTTTT
cdr3_aa: CASSYASHTGNEKLFF

v_call: TRBV7-2
j_call: TRBJ2-1
clone_size: few
d_call: -
cdr3_nt: TGTGCCAGCAGCGATGGGGCCGGGGGGCCTTACAATGAGCAGTTCTTC
cdr3_aa: CASSDGAGGPYNEQFF

v_call: TRBV3-1
j_call: TRBJ2-3
clone_size: -
d_call: -
cdr3_nt: TGTGCCAGCAGCTCGGACCCGGGAACTACTGGAAATACGCAGTATTTT
cdr3_aa: CASSSDPGTTGNTQYF

v_call: TRBV7-9
j_call: TRBJ1-1
clone_size: few
d_call: -
cdr3_nt: TGTGCCAGCAGCTTAGTTGGATCGGGGGAAGCTTTCTTT
cdr3_aa: CASSLVGSGEAFF

v_call: TRBV20-1
j_call: TRBJ1-1
clone_size: many
d_call: TRBD1
cdr3_nt: TGCAGTGCTAGAGCGCAGGGGGGGACTGAAGCTTTCTTT
cdr3_aa: CSARAQGGTEAFF

v_call: TRBV28
j_call: TRBJ2-7
clone_size: many
d_call: -
cdr3_nt: TGTGCCAGCAGTTTATCAGGGTCCGAGCAGTACTTC
cdr3_aa: CASSLSGSEQYF

v_call: TRBV20-1
j_call: TRBJ1-1
clone_size: many
d_call: -
cdr3_nt: TGCAGTGCTGTCATCAGGGGCAAAGATATGAACACTGAAGCTTTCTTT
cdr3_aa: CSAVIRGKDMNTEAFF

v_call: TRBV20-1
j_call: TRBJ1-5
clone_size: many
d_call: TRBD1
cdr3_nt: TGCAGTGCTAGTCTAACAGGGGGGAATCAGCCCCAGCATTTT
cdr3_aa: CSASLTGGNQPQHF

v_call: TRBV18
j_call: TRBJ1-1
clone_size: -
d_call: -
cdr3_nt: TGTGCCAGCTCAGCCGCCGGGAGAATGAACACTGAAGCTTTCTTT
cdr3_aa: CASSAAGRMNTEAFF

v_call: TRBV7-9
j_call: TRBJ2-1
clone_size: few
d_call: TRBD1
cdr3_nt: TGTGCCAGCAGCCCCCCGGGACAGGGTTTTTACAATGAGCAGTTCTTC
cdr3_aa: CASSPPGQGFYNEQFF

v_call: TRBV24-1
j_call: TRBJ1-2
clone_size: -
d_call: -
cdr3_nt: TGTGCCACCAGTGATTCGCGAGGGGACCTTCATGGCTACACCTTC
cdr3_aa: CATSDSRGDLHGYTF

v_call: TRBV5-1
j_call: TRBJ2-7
clone_size: many
d_call: TRBD2
cdr3_nt: TGCGCCAGCAGAACCCTCGGGGGGTACGAGCAGTACTTC
cdr3_aa: CASRTLGGYEQYF

v_call: TRBV12-3/TRBV12-4
j_call: TRBJ1-5
clone_size: few
d_call: TRBD1
cdr3_nt: TGTGCCAGCAGTTTAAGGAGGGACAGGGAGGGCAATCAGCCCCAGCATTTT
cdr3_aa: CASSLRRDREGNQPQHF

v_call: TRBV29-1
j_call: TRBJ2-3
clone_size: -
d_call: -
cdr3_nt: TGCAGCGTCTTCCGGGGTTGGGCAGATACGCAGTATTTT
cdr3_aa: CSVFRGWADTQYF

v_call: TRBV5-6
j_call: TRBJ2-5
clone_size: -
d_call: -
cdr3_nt: TGTGCCAGCAGCCACTGGGGCACCCAAGAGACCCAGTACTTC
cdr3_aa: CASSHWGTQETQYF

v_call: TRBV7-8
j_call: TRBJ1-2
clone_size: many
d_call: -
cdr3_nt: TGTGCCAGCAGCTCGAGGATGGCGGGGGCGCAGGAAGGCTACACCTTC
cdr3_aa: CASSSRMAGAQEGYTF

v_call: TRBV6-2/TRBV6-3
j_call: TRBJ1-6
clone_size: many
d_call: TRBD1
cdr3_nt: TGTGCCAGCAGCCACGACTTACTTTCGGGACAGTATAATTCACCCCTCCACTTT
cdr3_aa: CASSHDLLSGQYNSPLHF

v_call: TRBV20-1
j_call: TRBJ2-3
clone_size: many
d_call: -
cdr3_nt: TGCAGTGCTCTACCCGGGGGAACGCAGTATTTT
cdr3_aa: CSALPGGTQYF

v_call: TRBV14
j_call: TRBJ1-4
clone_size: -
d_call: -
cdr3_nt: TGTGCCAGCAGCTACTACAGTAATCCGGGACTGTACGATGAAAAACTGTTTTTT
cdr3_aa: CASSYYSNPGLYDEKLFF

v_call: TRBV5-1
j_call: TRBJ1-1
clone_size: few
d_call: TRBD1
cdr3_nt: TGCGCCAGCAGCCAAGGCCTGACAGGGTCGCACACTGAAGCTTTCTTT
cdr3_aa: CASSQGLTGSHTEAFF

v_call: TRBV10-3
j_call: TRBJ2-5
clone_size: few
d_call: -
cdr3_nt: TGTGCCATCAGTGAGTCGAGGACTGGGTACCAAGAGACCCAGTACTTC
cdr3_aa: CAISESRTGYQETQYF

v_call: TRBV7-2
j_call: TRBJ1-5
clone_size: many
d_call: TRBD1
cdr3_nt: TGTGCCAGCAGCCCTGAGACAGGGGGCGCGGGCAATCAGCCCCAGCATTTT
cdr3_aa: CASSPETGGAGNQPQHF

v_call: TRBV20-1
j_call: TRBJ1-1
clone_size: many
d_call: -
cdr3_nt: TGCAGTGCTAGTATGCAGGGCCCCCGGGTAGCTTTCTTT
cdr3_aa: CSASMQGPRVAFF

v_call: TRBV6-1
j_call: TRBJ1-1
clone_size: few
d_call: -
cdr3_nt: TGTGCCAGCAGTCCAGGGGACGCAGGCTTTGGGTACCACATGAACACTGAAGCTTTCTTT
cdr3_aa: CASSPGDAGFGYHMNTEAFF

v_call: TRBV5-1
j_call: TRBJ2-1
clone_size: few
d_call: TRBD2
cdr3_nt: TGCGCCAGCAGTTGGGGGACTAGCGAAGCTTACAATGAGCAGTTCTTC
cdr3_aa: CASSWGTSEAYNEQFF

v_call: TRBV4-2
j_call: TRBJ2-5
clone_size: few
d_call: -
cdr3_nt: TGTGCCAGCAGCCCTGGCCCTCTGGGTGCTCCTAGTTCGAAGTCGGAAGAGACCCAGTACTTC
cdr3_aa: CASSPGPLGAPSSKSEETQYF

v_call: TRBV6-2/TRBV6-3
j_call: TRBJ1-5
clone_size: many
d_call: -
cdr3_nt: TGTGCCAGCAGTACACCGCGGGGCTTTCAGCCCCAGCATTTT
cdr3_aa: CASSTPRGFQPQHF

v_call: TRBV12-2
j_call: TRBJ1-3
clone_size: -
d_call: -
cdr3_nt: TGTGCAAGTCGCTTAGTGAGGGGACAGGGCTCTGGAAACACCATATATTTT
cdr3_aa: CASRLVRGQGSGNTIYF

v_call: TRBV12-3/TRBV12-4
j_call: TRBJ1-6
clone_size: many
d_call: -
cdr3_nt: TGTGCCAGTGAAGGAGGTAATTCACCCCTCCACTTT
cdr3_aa: CASEGGNSPLHF

v_call: TRBV6-5
j_call: TRBJ1-1
clone_size: -
d_call: -
cdr3_nt: TGTGCCAGCAGTTCCCCTCCGGGACTTTTGAACACTGAAGCTTTCTTT
cdr3_aa: CASSSPPGLLNTEAFF

v_call: TRBV6-2/TRBV6-3
j_call: TRBJ1-1
clone_size: few
d_call: TRBD1
cdr3_nt: TGTGCCAGCCGTCCACCCGCCGGGACAGGGATTACTGAAGCTTTCTTT
cdr3_aa: CASRPPAGTGITEAFF

v_call: TRBV4-3
j_call: TRBJ2-1
clone_size: -
d_call: -
cdr3_nt: TGCGCCAGCAGCCAAGATGTGCGGGGGCCCGAGCAGTTCTTC
cdr3_aa: CASSQDVRGPEQFF